A single sample gave rise to the 15 T cell receptor beta chains below, sequenced in a study of blood T cell repertoires in COVID-19. Only in-frame clones appear in the TCRdb table, and some are missing; sequencing was by immunoSEQ multiplex PCR. The sample includes approximately 450,000 clones, around nine tenths seen only once; the top ten take approximately 2%. The sequenced material came from PBMCs or T cells enriched from blood (not recorded which). The receptors were gathered from a woman aged 18-35 years with acute COVID-19.

The V call is TRBV27, the J call TRBJ1-4; TRBD1 might be the D (5 bases). Between the trimmed V and J ends, which lost 2 bases and 8 bases, there was a span of 15 bases. This CDR3 is 15 amino acids long. CDR1 is MNHEY and CDR2 is SMNVEV in the germline V gene (reference sequence). The CDR3 is CASSLRQTNAEKLFF. The CDR3 coding sequence is TGTGCCAGCAGTTTACGACAGACAAACGCGGAAAAACTGTTTTTT.

This chain links TRBV5-1 with TRBJ1-1; D uncertain. CDR3 length equals 14 residues. V was shortened by 6 bases and J by 1 base, with 13 bases between the two germline ends. Germline CDR1 reads SGHRS; CDR2 reads YFSETQ. The CDR3 loop is CASTVRETNTEAFF. Here the CDR3 DNA reads TGCGCCAGCACCGTCCGGGAGACGAACACTGAAGCTTTCTTT.

The chain has TRBV27 and TRBJ1-4; 9 bases agree with TRBD1. Per germline, CDR1 MNHEY and CDR2 SMNVEV (reference sequence). This CDR3 has 14 residues. V lost 1 base, J lost 7 bases, and 1 base stayed unmatched. The CDR3 loop reads CASSLLDRGEKLFF. Written as DNA, the CDR3 is TGTGCCAGCAGTTTATTGGACAGGGGTGAAAAACTGTTTTTT.

The genes are TRBV12-3 or TRBV12-4 and TRBJ1-2; no reliable D call. V was cut by 2 bases and J by 8 bases, with 12 bases left in between. CDR3 length: 13 amino acids. CDR3 protein: CASSLSNERGYTF. CDR3 bases: TGTGCCAGCAGTTTATCCAATGAGCGGGGCTACACCTTC.

The chain couples TRBV11-3 to TRBJ2-2; 7 bases match TRBD1. The junction had 9 bases not matched to a gene; V was cut back by 1 base and J by 1 base. Germline V gene lookup returns CDR1 SGHNT and CDR2 YENEEA. The CDR3 has 18 amino acids. The CDR3 nucleotides read TGTGCCAGCAGCTTAGGTTCCTATGACAGGGTGAACACCGGGGAGCTGTTTTTT. Its protein is CASSLGSYDRVNTGELFF.

The chain links TRBV29-1 to TRBJ2-1; TRBD1 is a possible D gene (5 bases). The ends were cut back, 6 bases at V and 5 bases at J, with 14 bases in the middle. The CDR3 has 13 amino acids. Germline CDR1 and CDR2: SQVTM and ANQGSEA. The CDR3 DNA follows: TGCAGCGTCACAGGAACAGAGAACAATGAGCAGTTCTTC. This codes for CSVTGTENNEQFF.

V gene TRBV27 combines with J gene TRBJ2-7, with 9 bases fitting TRBD1. J lost 6 bases, V lost 4 bases, and 13 bases had no gene match. The CDR3 loop spans 16 amino acids. CDR1 and CDR2 (germline): MNHEY, SMNVEV (reference sequence). The CDR3 region is CASSSQQGAGTSEQYF. The CDR3 nucleotides are TGTGCCAGCAGTTCTCAACAGGGGGCAGGAACGAGCGAGCAGTACTTC.

The chain links TRBV7-9 to TRBJ1-1, with 8 bases identical to TRBD1. This CDR3 comprises 15 residues. V was clipped by 0 bases and J by 5 bases; unmatched bases: 5. In germline, CDR1 is SEHNR, CDR2 FQNEAQ (reference sequence). This CDR3 is CASSLAQGVWTEAFF. Written as DNA, the CDR3 is TGTGCCAGCAGCTTAGCACAGGGGGTTTGGACTGAAGCTTTCTTT.

The chain recombines TRBV9 with TRBJ1-1; 7 positions match TRBD1. The CDR3 runs 14 residues. V gave up 2 bases and J gave up 2 bases; unmatched junction bases: 3. Germline assignment: CDR1 SGDLS and CDR2 YYNGEE. CDR3 amino acids: CASSVGQINTEAFF. The DNA of the CDR3 is TGTGCCAGCAGCGTGGGACAGATCAACACTGAAGCTTTCTTT.

The genes are TRBV3-1 (or the pseudogene TRBV3-2) and TRBJ2-7, with 10 bases identical to TRBD2. CDR1 and CDR2 from the germline V gene are LGHDT and YNNKEL (reference sequence). The CDR3 contains 16 residues. Germline trimming cut 3 bases from V and 3 bases from J; bases unmatched to any gene: 8. The CDR3 nucleotides read TGTGCCAGCAGCCATGAATTCGCTAGCGGGAGCTACGAGCAGTACTTC. This encodes CASSHEFASGSYEQYF.

This chain joins TRBV28 and TRBJ1-2, with 7 bases matching TRBD1. The CDR3 loop spans 13 amino acids. Germline V gene data show CDR1 as MDHEN and CDR2 as SYDVKM. The ends lost 5 bases at V and 7 bases at J; junction bases unmatched: 7. The CDR3 nucleotides are TGTGCCAGCAGTCCAGCAAGGGGGCTTGGCTACACCTTC. Its protein is CASSPARGLGYTF.

J is TRBJ2-1 and V is TRBV7-9, with a possible D match to TRBD1 (5 bases). Germline lookup yields CDR1 SEHNR and CDR2 FQNEAQ (reference sequence). V was cut by 1 base and J by 10 bases, with 8 bases left in between. The CDR3 is 12 amino acids. Here the CDR3 reads CASSLGTLEQFF. In nucleotides, the CDR3 is TGTGCCAGCAGCTTAGGGACATTGGAGCAGTTCTTC.

The rearrangement uses TRBV2 and TRBJ1-1, with D possibly TRBD1 on 5 matching bases. V shed 4 bases and J shed 5 bases, with 11 bases lying between them. This CDR3 has 13 amino acids. The germline V gene encodes CDR1 SNHLY and CDR2 FYNNEI. This CDR3 reads CASSVGGWTEAFF. DNA for the CDR3: TGTGCCAGCAGTGTCGGGGGGTGGACTGAAGCTTTCTTT.

V and J are TRBV10-3 and TRBJ2-7; 10 positions match TRBD1. V lost 3 bases, J lost 4 bases, and 6 bases stayed unmatched. From germline, CDR1 is ENHRY and CDR2 SYGVKD. This CDR3 has 15 residues. CDR3 residues: CAISDWDRGSYEQYF. CDR3 coding DNA: TGTGCCATCAGTGATTGGGACAGGGGCTCTTACGAGCAGTACTTC.

J is TRBJ2-1 and V is TRBV27; maybe TRBD1 (5 bases). The CDR3 runs 16 residues. Trimming removed 3 bases at V and 2 bases at J, with 14 bases between. Germline V gene sequence: CDR1 MNHEY, CDR2 SMNVEV (reference sequence). The CDR3 loop reads CASSFPAGAPYNEQFF. In DNA, the CDR3 is TGTGCCAGCAGTTTCCCAGCTGGGGCGCCCTACAATGAGCAGTTCTTC.